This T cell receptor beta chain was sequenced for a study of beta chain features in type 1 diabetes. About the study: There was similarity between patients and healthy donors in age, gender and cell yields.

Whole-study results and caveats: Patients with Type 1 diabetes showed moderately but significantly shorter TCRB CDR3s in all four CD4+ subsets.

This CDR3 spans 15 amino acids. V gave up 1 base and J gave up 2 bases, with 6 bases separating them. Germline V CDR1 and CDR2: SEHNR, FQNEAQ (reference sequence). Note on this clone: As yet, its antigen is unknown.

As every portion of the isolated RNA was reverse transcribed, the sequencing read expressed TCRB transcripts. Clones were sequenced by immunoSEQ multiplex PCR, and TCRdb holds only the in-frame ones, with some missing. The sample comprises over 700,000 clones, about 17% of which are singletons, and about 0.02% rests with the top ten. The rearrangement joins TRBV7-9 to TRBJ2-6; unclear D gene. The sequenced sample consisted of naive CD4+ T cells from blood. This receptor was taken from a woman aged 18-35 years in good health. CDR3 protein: CASSLGSAGANVLTF. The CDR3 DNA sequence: TGTGCCAGCAGCTTAGGGTCGGCTGGGGCCAACGTCCTGACTTTC.